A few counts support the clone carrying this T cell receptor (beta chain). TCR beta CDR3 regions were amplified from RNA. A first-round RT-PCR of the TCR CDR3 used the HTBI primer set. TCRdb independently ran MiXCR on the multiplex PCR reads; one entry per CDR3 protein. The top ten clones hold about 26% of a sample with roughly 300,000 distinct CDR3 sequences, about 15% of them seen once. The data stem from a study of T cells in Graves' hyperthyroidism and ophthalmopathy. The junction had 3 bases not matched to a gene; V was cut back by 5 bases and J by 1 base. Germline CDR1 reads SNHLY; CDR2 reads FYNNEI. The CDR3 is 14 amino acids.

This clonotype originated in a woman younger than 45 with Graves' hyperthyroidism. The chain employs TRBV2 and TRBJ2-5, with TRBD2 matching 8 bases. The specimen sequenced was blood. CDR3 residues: CASSQLAVQETQYF. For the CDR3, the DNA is TGTGCCAGCAGTCAACTAGCGGTCCAAGAGACCCAGTACTTC.